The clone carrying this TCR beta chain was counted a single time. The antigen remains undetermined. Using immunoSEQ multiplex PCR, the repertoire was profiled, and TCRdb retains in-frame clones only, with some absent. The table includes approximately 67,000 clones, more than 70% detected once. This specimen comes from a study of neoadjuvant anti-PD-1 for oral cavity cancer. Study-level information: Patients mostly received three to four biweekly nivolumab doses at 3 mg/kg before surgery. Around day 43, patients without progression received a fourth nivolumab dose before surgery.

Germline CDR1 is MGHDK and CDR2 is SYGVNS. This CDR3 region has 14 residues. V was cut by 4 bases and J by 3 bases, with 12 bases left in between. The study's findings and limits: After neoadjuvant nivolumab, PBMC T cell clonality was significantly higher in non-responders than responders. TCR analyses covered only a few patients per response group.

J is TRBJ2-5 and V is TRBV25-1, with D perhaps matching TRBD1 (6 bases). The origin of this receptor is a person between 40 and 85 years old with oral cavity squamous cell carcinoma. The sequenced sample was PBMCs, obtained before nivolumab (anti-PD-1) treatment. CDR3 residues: CASSGVAGEETQYF. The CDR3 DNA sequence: TGTGCCAGCAGTGGGGTGGCAGGGGAAGAGACCCAGTACTTC.